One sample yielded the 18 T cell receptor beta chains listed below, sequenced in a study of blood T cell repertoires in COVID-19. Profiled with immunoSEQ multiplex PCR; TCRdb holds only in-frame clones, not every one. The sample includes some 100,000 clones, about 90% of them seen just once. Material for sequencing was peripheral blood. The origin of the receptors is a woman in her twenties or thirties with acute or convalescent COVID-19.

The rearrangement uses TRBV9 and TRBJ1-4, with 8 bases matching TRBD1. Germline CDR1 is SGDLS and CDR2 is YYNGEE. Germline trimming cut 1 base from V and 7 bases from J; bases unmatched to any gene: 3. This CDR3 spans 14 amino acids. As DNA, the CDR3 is TGTGCCAGCAGCGTACAGGGGGCAAGTGAAAAACTGTTTTTT. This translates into CASSVQGASEKLFF.

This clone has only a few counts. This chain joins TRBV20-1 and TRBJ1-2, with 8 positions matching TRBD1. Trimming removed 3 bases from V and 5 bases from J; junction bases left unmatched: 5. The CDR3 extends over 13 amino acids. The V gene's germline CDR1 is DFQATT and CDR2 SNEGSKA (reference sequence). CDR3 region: CSASTGTGYGYTF. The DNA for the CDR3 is TGCAGTGCTAGTACCGGGACAGGATATGGCTACACCTTC.

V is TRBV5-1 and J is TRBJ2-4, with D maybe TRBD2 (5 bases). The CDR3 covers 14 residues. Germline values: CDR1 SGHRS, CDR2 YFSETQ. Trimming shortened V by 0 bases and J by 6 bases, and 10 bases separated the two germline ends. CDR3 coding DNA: TGCGCCAGCAGCTTGGGTGGAGGAACAAACATTCAGTACTTC. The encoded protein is CASSLGGGTNIQYF.

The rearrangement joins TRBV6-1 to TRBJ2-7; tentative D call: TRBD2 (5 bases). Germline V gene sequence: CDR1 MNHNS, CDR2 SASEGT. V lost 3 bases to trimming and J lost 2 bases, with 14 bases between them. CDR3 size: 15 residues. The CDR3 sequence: CASSDKWEIPYEQYF. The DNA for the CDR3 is TGTGCCAGCAGTGATAAATGGGAGATCCCCTACGAGCAGTACTTC.

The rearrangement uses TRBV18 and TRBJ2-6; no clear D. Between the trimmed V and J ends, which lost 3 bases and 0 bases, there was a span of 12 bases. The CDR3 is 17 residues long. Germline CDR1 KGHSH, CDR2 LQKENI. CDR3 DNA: TGTGCCAGCTCACCCCAACAAGTTTCCTCTGGGGCCAACGTCCTGACTTTC. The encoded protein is CASSPQQVSSGANVLTF.

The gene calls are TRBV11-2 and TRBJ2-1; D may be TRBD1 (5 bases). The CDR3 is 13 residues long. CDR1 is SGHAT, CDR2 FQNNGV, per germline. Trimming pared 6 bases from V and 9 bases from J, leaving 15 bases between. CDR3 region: CASSLQVQGEQFF. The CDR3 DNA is TGTGCCAGCAGTTTACAGGTTCAAGGTGAGCAGTTCTTC.

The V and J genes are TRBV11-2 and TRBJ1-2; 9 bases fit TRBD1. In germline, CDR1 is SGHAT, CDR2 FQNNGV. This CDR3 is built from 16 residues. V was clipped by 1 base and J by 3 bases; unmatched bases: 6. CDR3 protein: CASSLGTGGLYYGYTF. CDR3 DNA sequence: TGTGCCAGCAGCTTAGGTACAGGGGGCCTATACTATGGCTACACCTTC.

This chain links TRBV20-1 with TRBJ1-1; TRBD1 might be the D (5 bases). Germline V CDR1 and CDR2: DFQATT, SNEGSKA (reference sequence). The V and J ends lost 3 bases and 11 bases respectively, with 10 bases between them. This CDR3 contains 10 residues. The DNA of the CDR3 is TGCAGTGCTAGGGTGGGGGGGGCTTTCTTT. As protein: CSARVGGAFF.

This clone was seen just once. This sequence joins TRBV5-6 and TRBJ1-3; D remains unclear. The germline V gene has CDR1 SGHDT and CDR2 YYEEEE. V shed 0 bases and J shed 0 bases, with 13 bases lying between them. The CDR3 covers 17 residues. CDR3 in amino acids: CASSLASSVSSGNTIYF. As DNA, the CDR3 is TGTGCCAGCAGCTTGGCCTCAAGTGTCAGCTCTGGAAACACCATATATTTT. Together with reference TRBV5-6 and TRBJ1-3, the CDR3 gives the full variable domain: DAGVTQSPTHLIKTRGQQVTLRCSPKSGHDTVSWYQQALGQGPQFIFQYYEEEERQRGNFPDRFSGHQFPNYSSELNVNALLLGDSALYLCASSLASSVSSGNTIYFGEGSWLTVV.

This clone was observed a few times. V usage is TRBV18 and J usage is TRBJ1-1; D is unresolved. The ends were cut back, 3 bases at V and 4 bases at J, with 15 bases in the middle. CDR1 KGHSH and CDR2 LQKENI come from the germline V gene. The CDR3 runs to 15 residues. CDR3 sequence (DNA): TGTGCCAGCTCACCGAACGCCCAGCGGAGCACTGAAGCTTTCTTT. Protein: CASSPNAQRSTEAFF.

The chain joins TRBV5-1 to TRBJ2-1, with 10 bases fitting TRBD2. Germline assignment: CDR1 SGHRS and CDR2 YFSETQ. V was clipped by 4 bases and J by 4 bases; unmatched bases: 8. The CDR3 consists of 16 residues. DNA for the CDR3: TGCGCCAGCAGCCCCAGCGGGGGGGCCACGTACAATGAGCAGTTCTTC. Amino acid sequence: CASSPSGGATYNEQFF.

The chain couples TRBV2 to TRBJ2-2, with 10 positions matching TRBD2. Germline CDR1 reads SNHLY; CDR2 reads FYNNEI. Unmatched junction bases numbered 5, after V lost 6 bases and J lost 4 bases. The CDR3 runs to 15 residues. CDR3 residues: CASRGPSGGTGELFF. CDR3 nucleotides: TGTGCCAGCAGGGGACCTAGCGGGGGCACCGGGGAGCTGTTTTTT.

Here the CDR3 DNA reads TGTGCCAGCAGCCCCCAACAGGGTGGCGGCGGGGAGCTGTTTTTT. Amino acid sequence: CASSPQQGGGGELFF. J is TRBJ2-2 and V is TRBV6-5, with a possible D match to TRBD1 (6 bases). With 6 bases removed from V and 7 bases from J, the gap between germline ends came to 18 bases. In germline, CDR1 is MNHEY, CDR2 SVGAGI. The CDR3 is 15 amino acids.

The CDR3 nucleotides read TGTGCCTGGAAAGGACTCCCTAATTCACCCCTCCACTTT. The encoded protein is CAWKGLPNSPLHF. This chain joins TRBV30 and TRBJ1-6, with no clear D. This CDR3 region has 13 residues. Germline V gene lookup returns CDR1 GTSNPN and CDR2 SVGIG (reference sequence). V lost 4 bases, J lost 6 bases, and 10 bases lay in between.

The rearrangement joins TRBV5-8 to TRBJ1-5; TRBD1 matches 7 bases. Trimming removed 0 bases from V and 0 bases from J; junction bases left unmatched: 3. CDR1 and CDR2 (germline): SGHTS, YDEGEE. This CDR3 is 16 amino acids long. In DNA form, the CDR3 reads TGTGCCAGCAGCTTGGGGACAGGTGCTAGCAATCAGCCCCAGCATTTT. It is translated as CASSLGTGASNQPQHF. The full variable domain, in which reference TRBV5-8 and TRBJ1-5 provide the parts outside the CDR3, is EAGVTQSPTHLIKTRGQQATLRCSPISGHTSVYWYQQALGLGLQFLLWYDEGEERNRGNFPPRFSGRQFPNYSSELNVNALELEDSALYLCASSLGTGASNQPQHFGDGTRLSIL.

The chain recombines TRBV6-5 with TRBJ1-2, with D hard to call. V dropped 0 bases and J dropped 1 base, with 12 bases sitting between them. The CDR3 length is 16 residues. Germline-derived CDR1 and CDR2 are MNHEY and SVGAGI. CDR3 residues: CASSYSTTGNNYGYTF. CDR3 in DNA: TGTGCCAGCAGTTACTCCACAACCGGGAATAACTATGGCTACACCTTC.

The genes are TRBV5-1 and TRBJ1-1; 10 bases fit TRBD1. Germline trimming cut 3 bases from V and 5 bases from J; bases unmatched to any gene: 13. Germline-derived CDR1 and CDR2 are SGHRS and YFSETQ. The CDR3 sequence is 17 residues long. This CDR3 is CASSSTGTGATRTEAFF. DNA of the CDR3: TGCGCCAGCAGCTCCACCGGGACAGGGGCCACAAGGACTGAAGCTTTCTTT.

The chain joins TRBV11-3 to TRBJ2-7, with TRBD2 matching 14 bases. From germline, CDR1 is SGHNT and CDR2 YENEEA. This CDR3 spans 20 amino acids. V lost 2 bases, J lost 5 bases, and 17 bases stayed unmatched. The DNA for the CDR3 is TGTGCCAGCAGCTTAATGGGACTAGGGACTAGCGGGGGACTTCAGCACGAGCAGTACTTC. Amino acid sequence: CASSLMGLGTSGGLQHEQYF.